This T cell receptor (beta chain) was identified during a study of blood T cell repertoires in COVID-19. Study-wide context: T cells, B-cell-depleted T cells, or PBMCs supplied cDNA or gDNA.

Original data processing: Quantification of nucleated cells was approximated via reference gene primer amplification. This table comes from immunoSEQ multiplex PCR, and its TCRdb copy is limited to in-frame clones, with some not included. Clone size and the V and J calls come from that table; the DNA yielded D and trimming. The table lists just over 300,000 clones, 85% to 90% of them singletons. This CDR3 has 11 residues. V was clipped by 3 bases and J by 5 bases, with 4 bases between them. The material sequenced was PBMCs or T cells enriched from blood (not recorded which). The sequence was obtained from a young woman with acute COVID-19. This chain joins TRBV12-3 or TRBV12-4 and TRBJ1-2; D remains ambiguous. The CDR3 sequence is CASSFMYGYTF. CDR3 DNA: TGTGCCAGCAGTTTTATGTATGGCTACACCTTC.